This T cell receptor beta chain was sequenced in a study of blood T cell repertoires in COVID-19. Study overall: Italy, Spain and the United States were the sources of the convalescent and acute COVID-19 samples. Sources were T cells, B-cell-depleted T cells, or PBMCs; the material itself was cDNA or gDNA.

Original handling: Amplified reference gene primers provided the basis for estimating nucleated cell counts. The method was immunoSEQ multiplex PCR; TCRdb's version includes in-frame clones alone and lacks a portion of them. V, J and clone size were drawn from that table, and D and trimming were deduced from the DNA. The sample shows 200,000 to 250,000 clones, about 80% of them seen only once. Germline V CDR1 and CDR2: SEHNR, FQNEAQ (reference sequence). There are 19 residues in the CDR3. The V gene end was trimmed by 5 bases and the J gene end by 0 bases; junction bases not matched to a gene: 12. This sequence originates from a man younger than 40 who had recovered from COVID-19. The J gene is TRBJ2-6, the V gene TRBV7-9; 8 bases agree with TRBD1. Sequencing was performed on peripheral blood. CDR3 residues: CASSHRQGTANSGANVLTF. In DNA form, the CDR3 reads TGTGCCAGCAGCCACCGACAGGGGACAGCGAACTCTGGGGCCAACGTCCTGACTTTC.